This paragraph reports one T cell receptor beta chain. Its antigen remains unidentified. This entry comes from a study of T cell responses to AZD1222 COVID-19 vaccine. Study-level findings and limits: Distributed over spike, vaccine-associated CD4 TCRs predominated at 160-218 and 743-854. Of the AZD1222 recipients, only 5 to 7 were seropositive at baseline.

Germline values: CDR1 SQVTM, CDR2 ANQGSEA. This CDR3 contains 12 residues. The trim removed 8 bases at V and 3 bases at J, leaving 5 bases unmatched. Pooled samples include second doses given at about 4 or 12 weeks. The data were produced by immunoSEQ multiplex PCR, yet TCRdb's version contains in-frame clones alone and is incomplete. The table records about 150,000 clones, 80% to 95% of them present only once. This sequence joins TRBV29-1 and TRBJ2-7; 9 positions agree with TRBD1. Sequenced here: peripheral blood, sampled 28 days after the second AZD1222 dose. This TCR derives from an adult who received the AZD1222 COVID-19 vaccine. The CDR3 sequence is CSIRDRVYEQYF. The CDR3 coding sequence is TGCAGCATTCGGGACAGGGTCTACGAGCAGTACTTC.